Sequencing of this T cell receptor beta chain was carried out in a study of T cell responses to AZD1222 COVID-19 vaccine. This clone was observed a single time. One end of the junction does not line up with germline, which may come from a read error. Germline V gives CDR1 SGHRS, CDR2 YFSETQ. CDR3 length: 10 residues. Only in-frame clones appear in the TCRdb table, and some are missing; sequencing was by immunoSEQ multiplex PCR. The data contain about 69,000 clones, 75% to 90% of them seen just once; the ten biggest clones take up roughly 25%. Specimen: peripheral blood, collected 28 days after the second AZD1222 dose. The V gene is TRBV5-1, the J gene TRBJ2-1; D is possibly TRBD2 (5 bases). The source is an adult who received the AZD1222 COVID-19 vaccine. CDR3 nucleotide sequence: TGCGCCAGCAAGGACCGGCACGGGGTCTTC. This translates into CASKDRHGVF.